This T cell receptor beta chain was sequenced for a study of a mutant IDH1 vaccine in newly diagnosed glioma. As regards this clone: Its antigen remains unknown.

This CDR3 has 14 amino acids. Germline trimming cut 5 bases from V and 1 base from J; bases unmatched to any gene: 0. CDR1 is MDHEN, CDR2 SYDVKM, per germline. Regarding time point: week 23, last vaccination. In the vaccine, a single dose held 300 ug of the mutant IDH1 20-mer peptide, along with topical imiquimod. Assay: immunoSEQ multiplex PCR; the TCRdb copy retains only in-frame clones and omits some. Here the sample spans 25,000 to 30,000 clones, about four fifths being singletons. The receptor was derived from a woman in her twenties or thirties with glioma. This sequence joins TRBV28 and TRBJ2-7, with 12 bases matching TRBD2. The sequencing used PBMCs, collected from a glioma patient whose treatment included an IDH1 peptide vaccine. Here the CDR3 reads CASSTSGGSYEQYF. CDR3 coding DNA: TGTGCCAGCAGTACTAGCGGGGGGTCCTACGAGCAGTACTTC.